The 3 T cell receptor beta chains reported below all come from one sample, sequenced in a study of shared clonotypes between healthy human individuals (dated by TCRdb to 2020 to 2021). Library construction relied on the immunoSEQ multiplex PCR assay. Sourced from immuneACCESS, this table was stored by TCRdb with only in-frame sequences that have V and J called. A share of the clones is absent; for the studies checked, an unresolved V gene accounts for under half, and the remainder has no known explanation. This sample has roughly 1,000,000 clones in its table, and around 78% of those were observed once. The ten largest clones add up to 0.5% to 0.65% of the sample. The source material was memory CD4+ T cells from PBMCs. According to the study, the label for this sample's cell subset or site signals: CD45RA-negative fraction. Receptors originate from a man in his late teens or twenties in good health. Some clones in this sample may be carry-over from other donors' samples.

V is TRBV6-1 and J is TRBJ2-3; 7 bases match TRBD2. Germline V gene data show CDR1 as MNHNS and CDR2 as SASEGT. The CDR3 sequence is 14 residues long. The trim removed 4 bases at V and 6 bases at J, leaving 7 bases unmatched. The CDR3 region has the DNA TGTGCCAGCAGTGGGGGCGGGAGTGAGGATACGCAGTATTTT. It translates to CASSGGGSEDTQYF.

There are a few counts of this clone. CDR3 nucleotides: TGTGCCAGCTCGAGAGAACGGGACGCTGCTAACTATGGCTACACCTTC. As protein: CASSRERDAANYGYTF. This chain links TRBV4-2 with TRBJ1-2, with a possible D match to TRBD1 (5 bases). Per the germline V gene, CDR1 is LGHNA and CDR2 is YNFKEQ. The CDR3 extends over 16 amino acids. The V end lost 8 bases, the J end lost 0 bases, and 19 bases lay between the germline ends.

This chain uses TRBV29-1 with TRBJ1-5; tentatively, D is TRBD1 (5 bases). V was shortened by 6 bases and J by 1 base, with 7 bases between the two germline ends. The CDR3 contains 12 residues. Germline V gene sequence: CDR1 SQVTM, CDR2 ANQGSEA. The CDR3 is CSVRQSNQPQHF. Written as DNA, the CDR3 is TGCAGCGTCCGACAGAGCAATCAGCCCCAGCATTTT.